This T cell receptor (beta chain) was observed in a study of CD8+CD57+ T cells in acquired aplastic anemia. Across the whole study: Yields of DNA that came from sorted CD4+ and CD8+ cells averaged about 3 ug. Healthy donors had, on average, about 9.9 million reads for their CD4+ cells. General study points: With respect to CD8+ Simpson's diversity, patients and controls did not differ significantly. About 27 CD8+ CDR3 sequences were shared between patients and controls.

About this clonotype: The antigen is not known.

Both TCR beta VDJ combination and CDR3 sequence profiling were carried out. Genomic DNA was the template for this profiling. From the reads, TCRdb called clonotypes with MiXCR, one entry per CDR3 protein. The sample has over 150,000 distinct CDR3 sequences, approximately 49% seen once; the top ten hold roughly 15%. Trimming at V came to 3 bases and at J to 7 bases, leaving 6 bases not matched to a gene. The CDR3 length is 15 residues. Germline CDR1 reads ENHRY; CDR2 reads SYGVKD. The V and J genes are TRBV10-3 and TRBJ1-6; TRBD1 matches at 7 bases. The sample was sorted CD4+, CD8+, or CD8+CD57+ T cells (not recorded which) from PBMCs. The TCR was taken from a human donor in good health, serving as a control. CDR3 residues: CAISDTATGNSPLHF. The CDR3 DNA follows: TGTGCCATCAGTGACACTGCGACAGGGAATTCACCCCTCCACTTT.